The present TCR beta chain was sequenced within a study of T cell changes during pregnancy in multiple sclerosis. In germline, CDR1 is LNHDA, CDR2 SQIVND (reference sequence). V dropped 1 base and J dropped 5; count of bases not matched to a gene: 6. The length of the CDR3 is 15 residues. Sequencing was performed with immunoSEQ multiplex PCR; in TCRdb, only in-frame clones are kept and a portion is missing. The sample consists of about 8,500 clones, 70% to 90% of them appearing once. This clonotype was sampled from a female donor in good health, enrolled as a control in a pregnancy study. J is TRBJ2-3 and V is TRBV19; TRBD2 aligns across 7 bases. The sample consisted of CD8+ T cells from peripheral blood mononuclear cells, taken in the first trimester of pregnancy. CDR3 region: CASSIAGGWVDTQYF. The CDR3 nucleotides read TGTGCCAGTAGTATAGCGGGAGGTTGGGTAGATACGCAGTATTTT.